The clone carrying this T cell receptor (beta chain) has just a few counts. Its antigen remains unidentified. Total RNA was extracted at no less than 5.5 micrograms per sample. Primers used in a second PCR of about 7 to 12 cycles were a sample-barcoded 5' primer and a J-beta primer mix. TCRdb ran MiXCR on the 5' RACE reads and lists one entry per CDR3 protein. The table lists around 1,900,000 distinct CDR3 sequences, approximately 39% of them singletons. Trimming shortened V by 1 base and J by 4 bases, and 13 bases separated the two germline ends. The CDR3 extends over 16 amino acids. Germline-derived CDR1 and CDR2 are LGHNA and YSLEER. These data belong to a study of blood T cells in healthy people across ages. Whole-study results and caveats: Diversity of TCR beta per million T cells declined in a roughly linear way with age.

Material: blood. The rearrangement uses TRBV4-3 and TRBJ1-4; no definite D call. The TCR sequence derives from a human donor in good health. The CDR3 spells CASSQALGRYNEKLFF. CDR3 in DNA: TGCGCCAGCAGCCAAGCCTTAGGCCGTTATAATGAAAAACTGTTTTTT.